Described below is a single TCR beta chain sequence and its context. Only a few counts were recorded for this clonotype. Its binding antigen is unknown. Per-nucleotide qualities are absent, and no much larger clonotype sits a single base away. These data come from a study of CD8 T cells in ankylosing spondylitis (dated by TCRdb to between 2016 and 2019). General notes on the study: To find TCR variants linked to disease, the study profiled T cell receptor beta repertoires in ankylosing spondylitis patients and healthy donors. The full study cohort was made up of 25 to 30 ankylosing spondylitis patients and 108 healthy donors. Samples of peripheral blood were taken, and for ankylosing spondylitis patients, synovial fluid was collected as well. Results the study describes overall, beyond this receptor: The disease-linked clones showed a CD8+ phenotype and occurred at relatively low frequencies in peripheral blood. The disease-linked clones were reported as significantly enriched in matched synovial fluid samples from ankylosing spondylitis patients. Some motif variants had previously been reported in the synovial fluid and blood of reactive arthritis patients, which suggests shared mechanisms of disease initiation. Blood from ankylosing spondylitis patients appeared to be characterized by a TCR beta motif made up of under 10 highly homologous amino acid variants.

The germline V gene encodes CDR1 SGHDN and CDR2 FVKESK. Taken from cysteine to phenylalanine, the CDR3 has 14 residues. The sequence is cut down to CDR3 DNA, 42 bases in frame from base 1. The junction carries 9 bases between V and J, which are trimmed by 0 bases and 4 bases respectively. Sequencer: Illumina HiSeq 2500. Quantitative 5'-RACE with molecular barcodes was used to prepare TCR beta libraries. The source study handled its data this way. A new computational method based on a probabilistic model of VDJ rearrangement was used to identify disease-linked TCR variants. TCRdb ran its own pipeline on the public reads, namely fastp trimming at Q25 and MiXCR clone calling, and kept in-frame beta chains. A single entry per CDR3 protein holds the most common genes and DNA from its merged rows. TCRdb, rather than the study authors, made the V and J calls. The sample table contains 200,000 to 250,000 distinct CDR3 sequences; only one count was recorded for roughly a tenth of them. The top ten clones comprise about 2.8% of the sample.

This chain joins TRBV14 to TRBJ1-1; the D gene is perhaps TRBD1, on 6 matching bases. The sequence came from a male donor with ankylosing spondylitis or in good health (not recorded which). Input material: blood, either unsorted or a sorted T cell fraction (not recorded which). The sequenced DNA is TGTGCCAGCAGCCAAGAAAAGGGGGGCACTGAAGCTTTCTTT. It is translated as CASSQEKGGTEAFF.